Listed below are T cell receptor beta chains from one sample, sequenced in a study of blood T cell repertoires in COVID-19. Method: immunoSEQ multiplex PCR; TCRdb's copy keeps in-frame clones and lacks some. The sample includes around 470,000 clones, 89% of them seen just once. The sample was peripheral blood. The receptors come from a man between 18 and 29 years old with COVID-19, enrolled during active disease. Each CDR3 is given with its conserved first and last residue. Fields, in order: clone size, D gene, J gene, V gene, CDR3 length, CDR3 protein, CDR3 DNA. D genes are given only for firm matches. Some rows have no size entry. The others give once, few or many, or a class for an expanded clone.

.	TRBD2	TRBJ2-7	TRBV10-2	14	CASSEGLAPYEQYF	TGCGCCAGCAGTGAGGGACTAGCACCCTACGAGCAGTACTTC
.	TRBD1	TRBJ2-6	TRBV5-4	19	CASRTDPGTVLSGANVLTF	TGTGCCAGCAGGACGGACCCCGGGACAGTCCTCTCTGGGGCCAACGTCCTGACTTTC
once	TRBD1	TRBJ2-7	TRBV3-1/TRBV3-2	13	CASSRGQGYEQYF	TGTGCCAGCAGTCGAGGACAGGGCTACGAGCAGTACTTC
.	.	TRBJ2-5	TRBV7-9	13	CASRSYAAETQYF	TGTGCCAGCAGATCGTATGCAGCGGAGACCCAGTACTTC
.	TRBD1	TRBJ1-1	TRBV7-8	15	CASSLGRGQGTEAFF	TGTGCCAGCAGCTTAGGGAGGGGACAGGGCACTGAAGCTTTCTTT
.	.	TRBJ2-7	TRBV3-1/TRBV3-2	14	CASSQEALHYEQYF	TGTGCCAGCAGCCAAGAGGCCCTTCACTACGAGCAGTACTTC
.	TRBD2	TRBJ2-3	TRBV6-5	13	CASKRGGPDTQYF	TGTGCCAGCAAACGGGGGGGCCCAGATACGCAGTATTTT
.	.	TRBJ1-2	TRBV3-1/TRBV3-2	14	CASSRQATNYGYTF	TGTGCCAGCAGTCGACAGGCAACTAACTATGGCTACACCTTC
.	.	TRBJ2-5	TRBV19	12	CASSISGETQYF	TGTGCCAGTAGTATTTCCGGGGAGACCCAGTACTTC
.	.	TRBJ2-1	TRBV6-5	13	CASRLTQGNEQFF	TGTGCCAGCAGACTAACGCAGGGAAATGAGCAGTTCTTC
.	.	TRBJ2-1	TRBV27	14	CASSRGRKVNEQFF	TGTGCCAGCAGTAGAGGGAGGAAGGTCAATGAGCAGTTCTTC
.	.	TRBJ1-5	TRBV6-6	15	CASSYSTVSNQPQHF	TGTGCCAGCAGTTACTCGACAGTAAGCAATCAGCCCCAGCATTTT
.	TRBD2	TRBJ2-1	TRBV19	15	CASTQRLAGRNEQFF	TGTGCCAGTACCCAACGACTAGCGGGACGCAATGAGCAGTTCTTC
.	.	TRBJ2-5	TRBV29-1	10	CSVEAETQYF	TGCAGCGTTGAAGCGGAGACCCAGTACTTC
.	TRBD2	TRBJ2-2	TRBV4-2	16	CASSQERTSVTRELFF	TGTGCCAGCAGCCAAGAGAGGACTAGCGTAACGCGGGAGCTGTTTTTT
.	TRBD2	TRBJ2-7	TRBV6-4	19	CASSEPGTSGGSLWVEQYF	TGTGCCAGCAGTGAACCTGGGACTAGCGGGGGGTCCCTCTGGGTCGAGCAGTACTTC
.	TRBD2	TRBJ2-1	TRBV11-3	15	CASSAPGLAGDEQFF	TGTGCCAGCAGCGCACCAGGACTAGCGGGAGATGAGCAGTTCTTC
once	.	TRBJ2-7	TRBV6-1	16	CASSENLVGSSYEQYF	TGTGCCAGCAGTGAAAATTTGGTGGGGAGCTCCTACGAGCAGTACTTC
.	TRBD1	TRBJ1-1	TRBV7-9	13	CASSPDRVAEAFF	TGTGCCAGCAGCCCTGACAGGGTGGCTGAAGCTTTCTTT
.	TRBD1	TRBJ1-2	TRBV3-1/TRBV3-2	14	CASSARQGAVGYTF	TGTGCCAGCAGCGCTCGACAGGGGGCGGTAGGCTACACCTTC
few	TRBD1	TRBJ1-5	TRBV7-9	16	CASSLTGQGASQPQHF	TGTGCCAGCAGCCTTACAGGACAGGGGGCGAGTCAGCCCCAGCATTTT
.	TRBD1	TRBJ1-2	TRBV29-1	15	CSVTDWTGKNYGYTF	TGCAGCGTCACCGACTGGACAGGGAAGAACTATGGCTACACCTTC
.	.	TRBJ2-1	TRBV11-3	20	CASSSSEVKKDYKVFNEQFF	TGTGCCAGCAGCTCGTCAGAGGTAAAAAAGGACTACAAAGTATTCAATGAGCAGTTCTTC
.	.	TRBJ2-7	TRBV27	15	CASSFSLGGIVEQYF	TGTGCCAGCAGTTTTTCGTTGGGGGGAATAGTCGAGCAGTACTTC
.	TRBD1	TRBJ2-2	TRBV3-1/TRBV3-2	18	CASSQESYRGRRPGELFF	TGTGCCAGCAGCCAAGAATCATACAGGGGAAGGAGGCCCGGGGAGCTGTTTTTT
.	.	TRBJ2-2	TRBV6-5	14	CASVAVPNTGELFF	TGTGCCAGCGTGGCAGTCCCGAACACCGGGGAGCTGTTTTTT
.	TRBD1	TRBJ2-1	TRBV11-1	16	CASSETPNRGEYEQFF	TGTGCCAGCAGCGAAACCCCCAACAGGGGGGAGTATGAGCAGTTCTTC
.	TRBD1	TRBJ2-1	TRBV3-1/TRBV3-2	15	CASSHRDRGYNEQFF	TGTGCCAGCAGCCACCGGGACAGGGGCTACAATGAGCAGTTCTTC
.	TRBD1	TRBJ1-5	TRBV24-1	13	CATRGQINQPQHF	TGTGCCACCCGGGGACAGATCAATCAGCCCCAGCATTTT
.	TRBD2	TRBJ2-1	TRBV7-8	15	CASSPGLASYNEQFF	TGTGCCAGCAGCCCAGGACTAGCTTCCTACAATGAGCAGTTCTTC
.	.	TRBJ1-1	TRBV3-1/TRBV3-2	16	CASSQERGILNTEAFF	TGTGCCAGCAGCCAAGAAAGGGGGATCCTGAACACTGAAGCTTTCTTT
.	TRBD2	TRBJ2-7	TRBV4-2	13	CASSPTAGGEQYF	TGTGCCAGCAGCCCCACGGCGGGGGGCGAGCAGTACTTC
.	TRBD2	TRBJ2-3	TRBV4-1	17	CASSQWTSGGVTDTQYF	TGCGCCAGCAGCCAGTGGACTAGCGGGGGGGTCACAGATACGCAGTATTTT
.	.	TRBJ1-5	TRBV6-4	16	CASGGPRRHRNQPQHF	TGTGCCAGTGGAGGACCCAGGCGGCATCGCAATCAGCCCCAGCATTTT
.	.	TRBJ1-2	TRBV11-2	14	CASSLNSGFGGYTF	TGTGCCAGCAGCTTAAATTCAGGTTTTGGAGGCTACACCTTC
.	.	TRBJ2-3	TRBV6-5	14	CASSYSPSQDTQYF	TGTGCCAGCAGTTACTCTCCGAGTCAAGATACGCAGTATTTT
.	TRBD2	TRBJ2-5	TRBV7-3	17	CASSLWAGGKGVETQYF	TGTGCCAGCAGCTTATGGGCGGGAGGTAAAGGCGTAGAGACCCAGTACTTC
few	.	TRBJ1-6	TRBV6-1	13	CASSDRENSPLHF	TGTGCCAGCAGTGACAGGGAAAATTCACCCCTCCACTTT